Listed below are T cell receptor beta chains from one sample, sequenced in a study of cytomegalovirus exposure and HLA in healthy donors. Sequencing was performed with immunoSEQ multiplex PCR; in TCRdb, only in-frame clones are kept and a portion is missing. The sample carries under 200,000 clones, 65% to 85% recorded once. Sequences were obtained from PBMCs. The source of these receptors is a middle-aged man in good health and CMV-seropositive. CDR3s include the opening cysteine and the closing phenylalanine or tryptophan. A D gene is named only where the DNA matches it firmly. Clone size is stated in some rows and not others, as once, few, many or a class when expanded.

V gene	D gene	clone size	J gene	CDR3 DNA	CDR3 protein
TRBV7-2	NA	few	TRBJ1-1	TGTGCCAGCAGCTTAAGGGGGAACACTGAAGCTTTCTTT	CASSLRGNTEAFF
TRBV29-1	NA	NA	TRBJ1-2	TGCAGCGTTGACAGTATTTCCTATGGCTACACCTTC	CSVDSISYGYTF
TRBV10-3	TRBD1	NA	TRBJ1-5	TGTGCCATCAGGGGACAGGAAAATCAGCCCCAGCATTTT	CAIRGQENQPQHF
TRBV5-5	NA	NA	TRBJ2-1	TGTGCCAGCAGCTTGGCCGGGGCAGGGGCCGATGAGCAGTTCTTC	CASSLAGAGADEQFF
TRBV5-5	NA	NA	TRBJ1-1	TGTGCCAGCAGCTTTTCCGACAAATACAGGGCGGGGGGCGCTGAAGCTTTCTTT	CASSFSDKYRAGGAEAFF
TRBV6-1	NA	once	TRBJ2-5	TGTGCCAGCAGTGACAGGGTCGAGACCCAGTACTTC	CASSDRVETQYF
TRBV2	NA	NA	TRBJ2-2	TGTGCCAGCAGCCAGAACACCGGGGAGCTGTTTTTT	CASSQNTGELFF
TRBV28	NA	few	TRBJ2-4	TGTGCCAGCAGTTTTTTCAGGGGGAGGAAAATAGCCAAAAACATTCAGTACTTC	CASSFFRGRKIAKNIQYF
TRBV9	NA	NA	TRBJ2-3	TGTGCCAGCACGAGATTTGGGGGGAGCACAGATACGCAGTATTTT	CASTRFGGSTDTQYF
TRBV7-3	NA	NA	TRBJ1-2	TGTGCCAGCAGCCCCACCCCCACAGGGACCTATGGCTACACCTTC	CASSPTPTGTYGYTF